The 3 T cell receptor beta chains below come from one sample, sequenced in a study of cytomegalovirus exposure and HLA in healthy donors. With 60 Vbeta and 13 Jbeta primers, the PCR was carried out. Generated by immunoSEQ multiplex PCR, the TCRdb table keeps only in-frame clones and is missing some. Seen here are hundreds of thousands of clones, approximately 80% observed once, and the top ten hold roughly 1.3%. The sequencing sample was made of PBMCs. The receptors here all came from a girl under 18 in good health and CMV-seronegative.

In its sample, this clone was seen once. V gene TRBV2 combines with J gene TRBJ1-4; D perhaps matches TRBD1 (6 bases). With 5 bases removed from V and 7 bases from J, the gap between germline ends came to 14 bases. Germline V CDR1 and CDR2: SNHLY, FYNNEI. The CDR3 length is 14 residues. The CDR3 bases are TGTGCCAGCAGTAAAGACAGGAGTGGTGAAAAACTGTTTTTT. This codes for CASSKDRSGEKLFF. Variable domain in full (rest from reference TRBV2 and TRBJ1-4): EPEVTQTPSHQVTQMGQEVILRCVPISNHLYFYWYRQILGQKVEFLVSFYNNEISEKSEIFDDQFSVERPDGSNFTLKIRSTKLEDSAMYFCASSKDRSGEKLFFGSGTQLSVL.

The chain has TRBV4-2 and TRBJ1-1; perhaps TRBD1 as D (5 bases). CDR3 length equals 14 residues. Germline-derived CDR1 and CDR2 are LGHNA and YNFKEQ. Trimming pared 2 bases from V and 0 bases from J, leaving 7 bases between. For the CDR3, the DNA is TGTGCCAGCAGCCAAACGGACATGAACACTGAAGCTTTCTTT. As protein: CASSQTDMNTEAFF.

This clone is a singleton in its sample. The chain carries TRBV9 and TRBJ1-1, with 7 nucleotides matching TRBD1. This CDR3 spans 14 amino acids. CDR1 and CDR2 (germline): SGDLS, YYNGEE. With 2 bases clipped from V and 4 bases from J, the junction kept 5 bases outside the gene matches. CDR3: CASSVLPGGTEAFF. CDR3 bases: TGTGCCAGCAGCGTTTTACCAGGGGGCACTGAAGCTTTCTTT.